This T cell receptor (beta chain) was found in a study of HIV-infected patients and healthy controls. About 500 ng RNA was reverse transcribed with alpha and beta constant-region primers. Using multiplexing indices, alpha and beta chain libraries were generated apart by chain-specific third strand synthesis. TCRdb reanalysed the 5' RACE reads using MiXCR and keeps one entry per CDR3 protein. The table lists thousands of distinct CDR3 sequences, around 8.6% of them singletons, with just over 20% in the top ten. Roughly three months, about 14 weeks, into antiretroviral therapy, follow-up blood was collected. The repertoire came from unfractionated whole blood and reflected all unsorted peripheral T cells. Trimming left V 5 bases short and J 4 bases short, with 24 bases between. The CDR3 loop spans 18 amino acids. Germline CDR1 and CDR2: LGHDT and YNNKEL (reference sequence).

The sequencing used blood, collected during antiretroviral therapy. This receptor was taken from an adult with HIV infection. V and J are TRBV3-1 and TRBJ2-1, with D possibly TRBD2 on 5 matching bases. The DNA of the CDR3 is TGTGCCAGCAGCACTCTCCGGGAACATCTTAGTCGTTACAATGAGCAGTTCTTC. Protein: CASSTLREHLSRYNEQFF.